This TCR beta chain was identified during a study of cytomegalovirus exposure and HLA in healthy donors. V dropped 6 bases and J dropped 1 base, with 13 bases sitting between them. CDR1 is MNHNS and CDR2 is SASEGT in the germline V gene. The CDR3 runs to 15 residues. Study results and limitations: HLA restriction was apparent for most CMV-associated TCR beta chains in a later analysis.

Regarding this clone: Its antigen remains unidentified.

Use of 60 Vbeta and 13 Jbeta primers characterized the PCR. Only in-frame clones appear in the TCRdb table, and some are missing; sequencing was by immunoSEQ multiplex PCR. Of 150,000 to 200,000 clones listed, roughly 80% are singletons. Sequences were obtained from PBMCs. This sequence was found in a man aged 40-49 years in good health and CMV-seropositive. The gene calls are TRBV6-1 and TRBJ2-1; D is undetermined. The CDR3, as DNA: TGTGCCAGCAGACCTGACTCTCCATCCTACAATGAGCAGTTCTTC. Its translation is CASRPDSPSYNEQFF.